This T cell receptor (beta chain) was identified during a study of control samples from healthy donors and cancer patients. The protocol was immunoSEQ multiplex PCR, while the TCRdb copy is restricted to in-frame clones and leaves out a portion. Found here are about 250,000 clones, more than 65% of them singletons; the top ten hold about 14%. Germline assignment: CDR1 SGDLS and CDR2 YYNGEE. The CDR3 contains 16 residues. V was shortened by 0 bases and J by 2 bases, with 12 bases between the two germline ends. The source is a woman aged 55-70 years with lung cancer. The chain couples TRBV9 to TRBJ1-3; D is possibly TRBD1 (5 bases). The specimen was PBMCs. The CDR3 nucleotides are TGTGCCAGCAGCGTAGAGCCATGGGGGGCTGGAAACACCATATATTTT. Translating it yields CASSVEPWGAGNTIYF.